The 28 T cell receptor beta chains presented below share a single source sample, sequenced in a study of blood T cell repertoires in COVID-19. Clones were sequenced by immunoSEQ multiplex PCR, and TCRdb holds only the in-frame ones, with some missing. The sample gives about 270,000 clones, around 86% of which show up once; about 8.6% is in the top ten. Sequences were obtained from peripheral blood. The receptors shown here come from a man aged 40-49 years with active or convalescent COVID-19.

This clone was seen more than once but under ten times. V usage is TRBV14 and J usage is TRBJ2-1; 12 nucleotides line up with TRBD1. CDR1 is SGHDN and CDR2 is FVKESK in the germline V gene. V shed 1 base and J 9 bases; nucleotides not matched to a gene: 4. This CDR3 spans 15 amino acids. The CDR3 loop is CASSQGSGQGAEQFF. The DNA of the CDR3 is TGTGCCAGCAGCCAAGGTTCGGGACAGGGGGCTGAGCAGTTCTTC. The complete variable domain, with remaining parts taken from reference TRBV14 and TRBJ2-1, reads EAGVTQFPSHSVIEKGQTVTLRCDPISGHDNLYWYRRVMGKEIKFLLHFVKESKQDESGMPNNRFLAERTGGTYSTLKVQPAELEDSGVYFCASSQGSGQGAEQFFGPGTRLTVL.

The chain has TRBV2 and TRBJ1-6, with a possible D match to TRBD1 (6 bases). This CDR3 region has 14 residues. Trimming cost V 7 bases and J 4 bases, with 11 bases left between them. Germline-derived CDR1 and CDR2 are SNHLY and FYNNEI. The CDR3 reads CASTGGAYNSPLHF. CDR3 coding DNA: TGTGCCAGCACGGGGGGGGCTTATAATTCACCCCTCCACTTT.

The V gene is TRBV2, the J gene TRBJ2-2; tentative D call: TRBD1 (7 bases). Trimming took 9 bases from V and 6 from J, leaving 20 bases between them. Germline loops: CDR1 SNHLY, CDR2 FYNNEI. The CDR3 covers 15 residues. The CDR3 here is CAREGAGVGAGELFF. The CDR3 DNA sequence: TGTGCCAGGGAGGGGGCAGGGGTCGGTGCCGGGGAGCTGTTTTTT.

This chain links TRBV24-1 with TRBJ2-3, with a weak D call TRBD2 (6 bases). CDR3 length: 15 amino acids. Trimming removed 3 bases at V and 2 bases at J, with 11 bases between. Germline loops: CDR1 KGHDR, CDR2 SFDVKD. The CDR3 region is CATSDLRGDTDTQYF. The CDR3 DNA reads TGTGCCACCAGTGATCTGCGGGGAGACACAGATACGCAGTATTTT.

The chain employs TRBV9 and TRBJ2-2, with 9 nucleotides matching TRBD1. There are 16 residues in the CDR3. The V segment lost 0 bases and the J segment 5 bases; nucleotides outside the gene matches: 5. Germline V CDR1 and CDR2: SGDLS, YYNGEE. The CDR3 is CASSVVQGAKTGELFF. The CDR3 DNA reads as TGTGCCAGCAGCGTAGTACAGGGGGCTAAGACCGGGGAGCTGTTTTTT.

V and J are TRBV11-2 and TRBJ2-3; D is unresolved. Germline CDR1 reads SGHAT; CDR2 reads FQNNGV. V lost 0 bases and J lost 5, with 6 bases in between. The CDR3 is made up of 13 amino acids. DNA for the CDR3: TGTGCCAGCAGCTTAGAGATAGAAGATACGCAGTATTTT. It codes for CASSLEIEDTQYF. Combining the CDR3 with reference TRBV11-2 and TRBJ2-3 gives the whole variable domain EAGVAQSPRYKIIEKRQSVAFWCNPISGHATLYWYQQILGQGPKLLIQFQNNGVVDDSQLPKDRFSAERLKGVDSTLKIQPAKLEDSAVYLCASSLEIEDTQYFGPGTRLTVL.

The V gene is TRBV29-1, the J gene TRBJ1-5, with unresolved D. There are 14 residues in the CDR3. V shed 4 bases and J shed 3 bases, with 13 bases lying between them. The germline gives CDR1 SQVTM, CDR2 ANQGSEA. The CDR3: CSVGEGGLNQPQHF. CDR3 DNA sequence: TGCAGCGTTGGGGAGGGAGGGCTCAATCAGCCCCAGCATTTT.

The J gene is TRBJ2-7, the V gene TRBV9, with TRBD1 matching over 8 bases. J gave up 7 bases and V 2 bases, and 11 bases lay outside the gene matches. Per the germline V gene, CDR1 is SGDLS and CDR2 is YYNGEE. This CDR3 spans 15 amino acids. CDR3 DNA: TGTGCCAGCAGCGTTGGACAGGGACCCTCGAGGGAGCAGTACTTC. Translating gives CASSVGQGPSREQYF.

The gene calls are TRBV5-6 and TRBJ2-1; no clear D. CDR3 length: 13 amino acids. The germline V gene encodes CDR1 SGHDT and CDR2 YYEEEE. Trimming left V 4 bases short and J 5 bases short, with 10 bases between. CDR3 nucleotides: TGTGCCAGCAGCCCTCTCTATAACAATGAGCAGTTCTTC. Amino acids: CASSPLYNNEQFF. Variable domain in full (rest from reference TRBV5-6 and TRBJ2-1): DAGVTQSPTHLIKTRGQQVTLRCSPKSGHDTVSWYQQALGQGPQFIFQYYEEEERQRGNFPDRFSGHQFPNYSSELNVNALLLGDSALYLCASSPLYNNEQFFGPGTRLTVL.

The chain uses TRBV30 and TRBJ2-1, with D possibly being TRBD2 (6 bases). The germline V and J ends were trimmed by 1 base and 12 bases, with 25 bases remaining between them. The length of the CDR3 is 16 residues. In germline, CDR1 is GTSNPN, CDR2 SVGIG (reference sequence). CDR3 sequence (DNA): TGTGCCTGGAGTGACCCGGGGGACTTCATATATGGGGCGCAGTTCTTC. It is translated as CAWSDPGDFIYGAQFF.

The chain carries TRBV9 and TRBJ2-3; the match to TRBD2 covers 8 bases. From germline, CDR1 is SGDLS and CDR2 YYNGEE. J gave up 8 bases and V 2 bases, and 10 bases lay outside the gene matches. The CDR3 loop spans 15 amino acids. In nucleotides, the CDR3 is TGTGCCAGCAGCGTCTCCGGGACTAGTACCCTTACGCAGTATTTT. It codes for CASSVSGTSTLTQYF. Based on the CDR3 plus reference TRBV9 and TRBJ2-3, the full variable domain is DSGVTQTPKHLITATGQRVTLRCSPRSGDLSVYWYQQSLDQGLQFLIQYYNGEERAKGNILERFSAQQFPDLHSELNLSSLELGDSALYFCASSVSGTSTLTQYFGPGTRLTVL.

The chain links TRBV18 to TRBJ2-1, with TRBD2 identical over 7 bases. Germline CDR1 is KGHSH and CDR2 is LQKENI. J was trimmed by 0 bases and V by 3 bases; bases with no gene match: 5. The CDR3 extends over 16 amino acids. CDR3 sequence (DNA): TGTGCCAGCTCACCTCTTAGCGGGCCCTCCTACAATGAGCAGTTCTTC. Translating gives CASSPLSGPSYNEQFF.

CDR3 sequence (DNA): TGTGCCAGCAGTGAGAGACAGGGCGGCACCGGGGAGCTGTTTTTT. This encodes CASSERQGGTGELFF. The rearrangement uses TRBV6-1 and TRBJ2-2, with 7 bases aligning to TRBD1. This CDR3 has 15 amino acids. Per the germline V gene, CDR1 is MNHNS and CDR2 is SASEGT. The ends lost 3 bases at V and 4 bases at J; junction bases unmatched: 5.

The V call is TRBV24-1, the J call TRBJ2-3; a weak D match, TRBD1 (6 bases). Trimming removed 5 bases from V and 1 base from J, with 15 bases in between. The CDR3 has 16 residues. Germline CDR1 and CDR2: KGHDR and SFDVKD. The CDR3 sequence is CATSAYRASGTDTQYF. The CDR3 nucleotides read TGTGCCACCAGTGCTTACAGGGCATCGGGCACAGATACGCAGTATTTT.

The J gene is TRBJ2-2, the V gene TRBV7-9; the D gene is possibly TRBD1 (7 bases). There are 17 residues in the CDR3. Germline assignment: CDR1 SEHNR and CDR2 FQNEAQ (reference sequence). Trimming took off 2 bases at V and 2 bases at J, with 15 bases between the two ends. The CDR3 nucleotides read TGTGCCAGCAGCTTACTCGGGCAGGGGGGTAACACCGGGGAGCTGTTTTTT. Amino acids: CASSLLGQGGNTGELFF.

V and J are TRBV3-1 (or the pseudogene TRBV3-2) and TRBJ1-1; TRBD1 agrees at 7 bases. The V gene end was trimmed by 4 bases and the J gene end by 4 bases; junction bases not matched to a gene: 9. The germline CDR1 and CDR2 sequences are LGHDT and YNNKEL (reference sequence). This CDR3 has 15 residues. CDR3 in amino acids: CASSRQQGTATEAFF. In DNA form, the CDR3 reads TGTGCCAGCAGCCGACAACAGGGGACGGCCACTGAAGCTTTCTTT.

The V gene is TRBV4-2, the J gene TRBJ1-6; 8 nucleotides agree with TRBD1. The trim removed 3 bases at V and 10 bases at J, leaving 8 bases unmatched. Germline loops: CDR1 LGHNA, CDR2 YNFKEQ. The CDR3 is 15 residues long. The CDR3 DNA follows: TGTGCCAGCAGCCATCCCGGACAGGGCAAATCACCCCTCCACTTT. Translating gives CASSHPGQGKSPLHF.

This chain connects TRBV7-8 to TRBJ2-3; 7 nucleotides align to TRBD2. CDR3 length: 19 residues. CDR1 SGHVS and CDR2 FQNEAQ come from the germline V gene. J gave up 2 bases and V 5 bases, and 19 bases lay outside the gene matches. CDR3 in DNA: TGTGCCAGCAGCCCCCCTCGTACGGGCGGGAGCCGAGTCACAGATACGCAGTATTTT. This sequence encodes CASSPPRTGGSRVTDTQYF.

The chain combines TRBV28 with TRBJ1-1; the D is unclear. This CDR3 contains 14 residues. Per the germline V gene, CDR1 is MDHEN and CDR2 is SYDVKM. Between the trimmed V and J ends, which lost 3 bases and 7 bases, there was a span of 15 bases. This CDR3 reads CASSLTRVRVEAFF. CDR3 nucleotides: TGTGCCAGCAGTTTGACCCGGGTTCGAGTTGAAGCTTTCTTT.

The chain is built from TRBV7-9 and TRBJ1-4; 10 bases line up with TRBD1. Unmatched junction bases numbered 4, after V lost 4 bases and J lost 5 bases. The CDR3 has 15 amino acids. Germline lookup yields CDR1 SEHNR and CDR2 FQNEAQ (reference sequence). The DNA for the CDR3 is TGTGCCAGCAGCTACGGACAGGGGGAAAATGAAAAACTGTTTTTT. Amino acids: CASSYGQGENEKLFF.

The CDR3 protein is CASSLASNYGYTF. Written as DNA, the CDR3 is TGCGCCAGCAGCTTGGCCTCCAACTATGGCTACACCTTC. The chain uses TRBV5-1 and TRBJ1-2; D remains unclear. The CDR3 loop spans 13 amino acids. Trimming took off 0 bases at V and 2 bases at J, with 5 bases between the two ends. Per germline, CDR1 SGHRS and CDR2 YFSETQ.

The chain uses TRBV6-5 and TRBJ1-5, with D possibly TRBD1 on 5 matching bases. CDR1 is MNHEY and CDR2 is SVGAGI in the germline V gene. Trimming removed 7 bases from V and 1 base from J, with 11 bases in between. CDR3 length: 14 residues. CDR3 residues: CASIRDFSNQPQHF. The CDR3 region has the DNA TGTGCCAGCATTAGGGACTTCAGCAATCAGCCCCAGCATTTT.

Remarks on this clone: Relative to the germline gene, one junction end is altered; a read error may explain this. V and J are TRBV4-1 and TRBJ2-5, with D perhaps matching TRBD2 (6 bases). From germline, CDR1 is MGHRA and CDR2 YSYEKL. The CDR3 is 17 amino acids. The CDR3 reads CASSQELRRGMTETQYF. In DNA form, the CDR3 reads TGCGCCAGCAGTCAAGAATTGCGTCGGGGGATGACGGAGACCCAGTACTTC.

DNA of the CDR3: TGTGCCAGCAGCGTTTTAGCGGCAGGGCAAGAGACCCAGTACTTC. This sequence encodes CASSVLAAGQETQYF. The J gene is TRBJ2-5, the V gene TRBV28; D may be TRBD2 (6 bases). Trimming stripped 6 bases from V and 2 bases from J, with 16 bases between. The CDR3 runs to 15 residues. The germline V gene encodes CDR1 MDHEN and CDR2 SYDVKM.

The chain couples TRBV24-1 to TRBJ2-5, with 10 bases fitting TRBD1. CDR3 size: 16 residues. Germline lookup yields CDR1 KGHDR and CDR2 SFDVKD. The junction had 6 bases not matched to a gene; V was cut back by 1 base and J by 5 bases. CDR3 nucleotide sequence: TGTGCCACCAGTGATTTCCGGACAGGGGGTGAGGAGACCCAGTACTTC. As protein: CATSDFRTGGEETQYF.

This clone was observed once. The V and J genes are TRBV3-1 (or the pseudogene TRBV3-2) and TRBJ1-4, with a possible D match to TRBD1 (5 bases). The germline V gene encodes CDR1 LGHDT and CDR2 YNNKEL (reference sequence). The length of the CDR3 is 12 residues. Trimming pared 1 base from V and 8 bases from J, leaving 5 bases between. Written as DNA, the CDR3 is TGTGCCAGCAGCCAAGCAGGGGAAAAACTGTTTTTT. It yields the protein CASSQAGEKLFF.

V gene TRBV6-5 combines with J gene TRBJ1-6; the D gene is possibly TRBD1 (5 bases). Germline values: CDR1 MNHEY, CDR2 SVGAGI. Trimming stripped 9 bases from V and 9 bases from J, with 12 bases between. The CDR3 spans 12 residues. CDR3 residues: CASGREGSPLHF. The CDR3 DNA reads as TGTGCCAGTGGCAGGGAGGGTTCACCCCTCCACTTT.

V gene TRBV9 combines with J gene TRBJ2-5; 9 bases match TRBD2. Germline trimming cut 4 bases from V and 4 bases from J; bases unmatched to any gene: 2. Germline lookup yields CDR1 SGDLS and CDR2 YYNGEE. The CDR3 runs 13 residues. The CDR3 DNA is TGTGCCAGCAGCCTGCGGGGGGGAGAGACCCAGTACTTC. It yields the protein CASSLRGGETQYF.